This T cell receptor beta chain was sequenced in a study of tumor-infiltrating lymphocytes in localized non-small cell lung cancer. About the study: Patients included smokers and never-smokers with various histologies, some sampled after neoadjuvant chemotherapy.

Profiled with immunoSEQ multiplex PCR; TCRdb holds only in-frame clones, not every one. The sample lists about 10,000 clones; 65% to 85% were seen once. The CDR3 loop spans 16 amino acids. Germline V gene lookup returns CDR1 SGHNT and CDR2 YYREEE (reference sequence). Trimming stripped 0 bases from V and 2 bases from J, with 9 bases between. Notes on this clone: The antigen remains undetermined.

Study-wide points: Not all patients were TCR sequenced, owing to tissue quantity. IM1 and IM2 tumors showed no difference in T-cell fraction.

Sequenced input: uninvolved lung tissue not adjacent to the tumor. The sequence was collected from a human donor with non-small cell lung cancer. The chain carries TRBV5-4 and TRBJ2-6; D call uncertain. Written as DNA, the CDR3 is TGTGCCAGCAGCTTGGTTACGGCTACTGGGGCCAACGTCCTGACTTTC. Translated: CASSLVTATGANVLTF.